The clone carrying this T cell receptor (beta chain) was counted only a few times. Its antigen is still unknown. The sample belongs to a study of CD8+ T cells in alopecia areata. Across the whole study: The drug, tofacitinib, lasted 6 to 18 months, followed by 6 months off drug.

The CDR3 is 11 amino acids. V shed 5 bases and J shed 4 bases, with 6 bases lying between them. Germline V gene data show CDR1 as MDHEN and CDR2 as SYDVKM. Extracted from the samples, RNA was reverse transcribed into cDNA to serve as the sequencing template. Only in-frame clones appear in the TCRdb table, and some are missing; sequencing was by immunoSEQ multiplex PCR. The sample includes some 98,000 clones, about 58% of them seen just once. Broader study findings: Scalp samples also yield sequences of resident alphabeta T cells from normal skin. Among the 100 top clones, expanded CD8+ clones, like scalp clonality, were significantly decreased by tofacitinib.

Treatment meaning: oral pan-JAK inhibitor, 5-10 mg twice daily. This sequence joins TRBV28 and TRBJ2-7; weak D call: TRBD1 (5 bases). The clonotype originates from a human donor with alopecia areata. The sequenced sample was CD8+ T cells sorted from blood, obtained at week 4, from a patient treated with tofacitinib. The CDR3 DNA follows: TGTGCCAGCAGTCCAGGGTACGAGCAGTACTTC. This gives the protein CASSPGYEQYF. The whole variable domain, filled in from reference TRBV28 and TRBJ2-7, reads DVKVTQSSRYLVKRTGEKVFLECVQDMDHENMFWYRQDPGLGLRLIYFSYDVKMKEKGDIPEGYSVSREKKERFSLILESASTNQTSMYLCASSPGYEQYFGPGTRLTVT.